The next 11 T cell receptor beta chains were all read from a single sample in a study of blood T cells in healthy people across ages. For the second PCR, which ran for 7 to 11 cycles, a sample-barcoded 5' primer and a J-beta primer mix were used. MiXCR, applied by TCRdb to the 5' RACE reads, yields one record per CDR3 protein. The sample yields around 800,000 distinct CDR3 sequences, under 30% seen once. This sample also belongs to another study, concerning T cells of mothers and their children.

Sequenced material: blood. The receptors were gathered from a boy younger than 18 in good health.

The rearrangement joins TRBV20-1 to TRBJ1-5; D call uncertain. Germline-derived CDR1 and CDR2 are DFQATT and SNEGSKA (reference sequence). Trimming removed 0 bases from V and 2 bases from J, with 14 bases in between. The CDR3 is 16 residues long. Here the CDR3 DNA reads TGCAGTGCTAGAGAGGGCCATCACCGACGCAATCAGCCCCAGCATTTT. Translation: CSAREGHHRRNQPQHF.

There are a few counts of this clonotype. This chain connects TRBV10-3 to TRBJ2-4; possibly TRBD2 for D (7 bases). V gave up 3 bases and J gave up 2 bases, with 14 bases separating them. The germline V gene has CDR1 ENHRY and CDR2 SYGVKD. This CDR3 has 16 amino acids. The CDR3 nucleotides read TGTGCCATCAGTGATCATCGGGGGGCCCCCAAAAACATTCAGTACTTC. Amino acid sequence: CAISDHRGAPKNIQYF.

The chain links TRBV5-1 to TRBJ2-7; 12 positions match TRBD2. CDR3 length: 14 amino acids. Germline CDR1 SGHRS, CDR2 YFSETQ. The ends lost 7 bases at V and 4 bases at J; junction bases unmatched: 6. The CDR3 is CASARTSGEYEQYF. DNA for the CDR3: TGCGCCAGCGCCCGGACTAGCGGGGAATACGAGCAGTACTTC.

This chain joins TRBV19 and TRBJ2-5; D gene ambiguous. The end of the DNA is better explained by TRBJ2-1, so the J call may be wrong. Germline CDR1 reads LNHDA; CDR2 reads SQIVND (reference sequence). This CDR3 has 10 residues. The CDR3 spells CAPLKNEQFF. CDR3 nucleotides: TGTGCCCCCCTAAAGAATGAGCAGTTCTTC.

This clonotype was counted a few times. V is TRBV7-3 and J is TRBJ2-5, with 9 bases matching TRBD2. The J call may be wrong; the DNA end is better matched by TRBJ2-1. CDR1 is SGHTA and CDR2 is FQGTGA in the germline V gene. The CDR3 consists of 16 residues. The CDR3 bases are TGTGCCAGCAGCTTAGCGTGGGCTAGCGGGGCACATGAGCAGTTCTTC. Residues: CASSLAWASGAHEQFF.

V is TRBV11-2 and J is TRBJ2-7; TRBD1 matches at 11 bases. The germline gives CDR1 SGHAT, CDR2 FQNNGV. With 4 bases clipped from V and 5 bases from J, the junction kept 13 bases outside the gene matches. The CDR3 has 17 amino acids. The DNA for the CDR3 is TGTGCCAGCAGCTCCCGAGGGTTTGGACAGGGGGCAGACGAGCAGTACTTC. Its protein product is CASSSRGFGQGADEQYF. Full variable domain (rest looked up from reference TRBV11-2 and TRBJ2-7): EAGVAQSPRYKIIEKRQSVAFWCNPISGHATLYWYQQILGQGPKLLIQFQNNGVVDDSQLPKDRFSAERLKGVDSTLKIQPAKLEDSAVYLCASSSRGFGQGADEQYFGPGTRLTVT.

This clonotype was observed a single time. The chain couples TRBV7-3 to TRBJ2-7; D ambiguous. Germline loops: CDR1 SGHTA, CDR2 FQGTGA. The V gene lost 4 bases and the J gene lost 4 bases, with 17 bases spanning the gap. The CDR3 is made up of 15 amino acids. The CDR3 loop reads CASSSIGYLFYEQYF. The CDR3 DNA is TGTGCCAGCAGCTCAATAGGGTACCTCTTTTACGAGCAGTACTTC.

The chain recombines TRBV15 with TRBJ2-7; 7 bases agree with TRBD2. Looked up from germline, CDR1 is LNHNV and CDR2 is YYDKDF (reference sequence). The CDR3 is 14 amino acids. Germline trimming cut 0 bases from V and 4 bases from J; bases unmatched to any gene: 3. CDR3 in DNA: TGTGCCACCAGCAGAGAGGGGGAGGGGTACGAGCAGTACTTC. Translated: CATSREGEGYEQYF.

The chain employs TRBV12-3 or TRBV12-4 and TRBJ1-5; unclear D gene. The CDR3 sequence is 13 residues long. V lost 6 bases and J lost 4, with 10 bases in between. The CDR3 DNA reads TGTGCCAGCAGCCCCCTTTTTAATCAGCCCCAGCATTTT. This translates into CASSPLFNQPQHF.

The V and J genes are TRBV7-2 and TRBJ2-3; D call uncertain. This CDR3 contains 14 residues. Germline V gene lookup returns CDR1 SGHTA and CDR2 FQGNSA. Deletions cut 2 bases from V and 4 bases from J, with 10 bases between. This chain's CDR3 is CASSLSWVSDTQYF. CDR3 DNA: TGTGCCAGCAGCTTATCGTGGGTGTCAGATACGCAGTATTTT.

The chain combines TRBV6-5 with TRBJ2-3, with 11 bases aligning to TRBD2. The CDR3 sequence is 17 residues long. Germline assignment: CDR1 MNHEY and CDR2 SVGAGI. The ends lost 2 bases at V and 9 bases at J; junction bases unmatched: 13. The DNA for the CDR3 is TGTGCCAGCAGTTACCTGTCTAGCGGGGGGTCCGAGGGGACGCAGTATTTT. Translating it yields CASSYLSSGGSEGTQYF.